This is a list of T cell receptor beta chains from one sample in a study of blood T cell repertoires in COVID-19. Some clones are missing from TCRdb's copy, which holds only in-frame ones; the method was immunoSEQ multiplex PCR. In the table there are about 80,000 clones, about 80% of which are singletons. The specimen sequenced was peripheral blood. These receptors originate from a man at least 80 years old with acute or convalescent COVID-19. CDR3s include the opening cysteine and the closing phenylalanine or tryptophan. Each record gives: V gene, J gene, D gene, clone size, CDR3 DNA, CDR3 protein. A D gene is named only where the DNA matches it firmly. Rows may omit the clone size; those that give it use once, few, many or a size class.

V: TRBV2
J: TRBJ2-7
D: -
size: -
DNA: TGTGCCAGCAGTTGGACTGGAAGGTACGAGCAGTACTTC
CDR3: CASSWTGRYEQYF

V: TRBV2
J: TRBJ1-2
D: -
size: once
DNA: TGTGCCAGCAGTGAAGTGACCAGGGGCGATGGCTACACCTTC
CDR3: CASSEVTRGDGYTF

V: TRBV6-5
J: TRBJ1-3
D: -
size: -
DNA: TGTGCCAGCAAGTCCTACCCTGAAACCATATATTTT
CDR3: CASKSYPETIYF

V: TRBV5-6
J: TRBJ1-1
D: -
size: -
DNA: TGTGCCAGCAGCTTTGACAGTCGAGGTGAAGCTTTCTTT
CDR3: CASSFDSRGEAFF

V: TRBV12-3/TRBV12-4
J: TRBJ1-1
D: TRBD1
size: -
DNA: TGTGCCAGCAGTGGAGGGACAGGGGGCCGGGCTTTCTTT
CDR3: CASSGGTGGRAFF

V: TRBV19
J: TRBJ2-7
D: -
size: -
DNA: TGTGCCAGTAGTATTAATCTCGGCTACGAGCAGTACTTC
CDR3: CASSINLGYEQYF

V: TRBV30
J: TRBJ1-2
D: -
size: -
DNA: TGTGCCTGGACGGGACATTCGCCTCAGAACTATGGCTACACCTTC
CDR3: CAWTGHSPQNYGYTF

V: TRBV19
J: TRBJ1-2
D: TRBD1
size: -
DNA: TGTGCCAGTACCGACAGGGACTATGGCTACACCTTC
CDR3: CASTDRDYGYTF

V: TRBV2
J: TRBJ1-5
D: TRBD1
size: -
DNA: TGTGCCAGCAGCCGGGACAGGAACGGCAATCAGCCCCAGCATTTT
CDR3: CASSRDRNGNQPQHF

V: TRBV5-1
J: TRBJ1-6
D: -
size: -
DNA: TGCGCCAGCAGCTTGGACGGCGGGAATTCACCCCTCCACTTT
CDR3: CASSLDGGNSPLHF

V: TRBV9
J: TRBJ2-3
D: TRBD2
size: once
DNA: TGTGCCAGCAGCGTCGGAGGGCGGGGGACGGATACGCAGTATTTT
CDR3: CASSVGGRGTDTQYF

V: TRBV10-2
J: TRBJ1-1
D: TRBD1
size: -
DNA: TGCGCCAGCAGTGAGTCGAAGGTCGCCAGGGGGCCCGCTGAAGCTTTCTTT
CDR3: CASSESKVARGPAEAFF

V: TRBV11-2
J: TRBJ1-5
D: -
size: -
DNA: TGTGCCAGCAGCCGCCCAGGTAGCAATCAGCCCCAGCATTTT
CDR3: CASSRPGSNQPQHF

V: TRBV19
J: TRBJ2-2
D: TRBD1
size: -
DNA: TGTGCCAGTGGCGAACAGGGGGCTAGCGCCGGGGAGCTGTTTTTT
CDR3: CASGEQGASAGELFF

V: TRBV10-2
J: TRBJ1-1
D: TRBD1
size: -
DNA: TGCGCCAGCAGGGACAGGGGAGGGATGAACACTGAAGCTTTCTTT
CDR3: CASRDRGGMNTEAFF

V: TRBV27
J: TRBJ2-1
D: -
size: -
DNA: TGTGCCAGCAGTTTCAGGCTATTGAATGAGCAGTTCTTC
CDR3: CASSFRLLNEQFF

V: TRBV3-1/TRBV3-2
J: TRBJ1-2
D: -
size: -
DNA: TGTGCCAGCAGTTCGGGGGAATCCTATGGCTACACCTTC
CDR3: CASSSGESYGYTF

V: TRBV2
J: TRBJ1-2
D: TRBD1
size: -
DNA: TGTGCCAGCAGTGTACGGACAGGGGATGGCTACACCTTC
CDR3: CASSVRTGDGYTF

V: TRBV9
J: TRBJ1-1
D: TRBD1
size: few
DNA: TGTGCCAGCAGCCCTCGTATGGGGGACAGGGAAATCGAAGCTTTCTTT
CDR3: CASSPRMGDREIEAFF

V: TRBV18
J: TRBJ1-1
D: TRBD1
size: -
DNA: TGTGCCAGCTCACTCGAAAACAGGGGCCGAGCTTTCTTT
CDR3: CASSLENRGRAFF

V: TRBV18
J: TRBJ1-4
D: TRBD1
size: -
DNA: TGTGCCAGCTCACACGGACAGGGTCAAGGAAAACTGTTTTTT
CDR3: CASSHGQGQGKLFF

V: TRBV6-6
J: TRBJ1-2
D: TRBD1
size: -
DNA: TGTGCCAGCACCTTGACAGGGCTTCGTGGCTACACCTTC
CDR3: CASTLTGLRGYTF

V: TRBV9
J: TRBJ1-2
D: TRBD1
size: -
DNA: TGTGCCAGCAGCGTAAGCGACCTCGGCAGGGGGCACGGCTACACCTTC
CDR3: CASSVSDLGRGHGYTF

V: TRBV10-3
J: TRBJ1-1
D: -
size: -
DNA: TGTGCCACATCACAGGGTGCGGACACTGAAGCTTTCTTT
CDR3: CATSQGADTEAFF

V: TRBV5-1
J: TRBJ2-5
D: -
size: -
DNA: TGCGCCAGCAGCTTGGTCGGTCCTAGCAGAGAGACCCAGTACTTC
CDR3: CASSLVGPSRETQYF

V: TRBV7-3
J: TRBJ2-2
D: -
size: few
DNA: TGTGCCAGTAAAACGAGCCCGAGGTCCGGGGAGCTGTTTTTT
CDR3: CASKTSPRSGELFF

V: TRBV24-1
J: TRBJ2-1
D: TRBD1
size: -
DNA: TGTGCCACCAGTGACGGGACAGGGATGAATGAGCAGTTCTTC
CDR3: CATSDGTGMNEQFF

V: TRBV15
J: TRBJ2-1
D: -
size: -
DNA: TGTGCCACCAGCAGAGGCAGGGGTACCTACAATGAGCAGTTCTTC
CDR3: CATSRGRGTYNEQFF

V: TRBV9
J: TRBJ2-7
D: -
size: -
DNA: TGTGCCAGCAGCGTAGAGGGAGATACCACCTACGAGCAGTACTTC
CDR3: CASSVEGDTTYEQYF

V: TRBV2
J: TRBJ1-5
D: -
size: once
DNA: TGTGCCAGCAGTGTGGGTGGAAACAGGGTAGGGCAGCCCCAGCATTTT
CDR3: CASSVGGNRVGQPQHF

V: TRBV5-1
J: TRBJ1-2
D: -
size: -
DNA: TGCGCCAGCAGCCAGGGATCACGGTATGGCTACACCTTC
CDR3: CASSQGSRYGYTF

V: TRBV7-3
J: TRBJ1-1
D: -
size: once
DNA: TGTGCCAGCAGCCAGGGTTGGAGCACTGAAGCTTTCTTT
CDR3: CASSQGWSTEAFF

V: TRBV18
J: TRBJ1-5
D: TRBD1
size: -
DNA: TGTGCCAGCTCACCCCGGGCAGGGGGCACGGTTGCGCCCCAGCATTTT
CDR3: CASSPRAGGTVAPQHF

V: TRBV7-9
J: TRBJ2-5
D: -
size: -
DNA: TGTGCCAGCAGCTTGGTTACAGGGCAAGAGACCCAGTACTTC
CDR3: CASSLVTGQETQYF

V: TRBV4-1
J: TRBJ1-6
D: TRBD1
size: few
DNA: TGCGCCAGCAGCCAAGTCGGGGGACAGGGAGGTTCACCCCTCCACTTT
CDR3: CASSQVGGQGGSPLHF

V: TRBV5-6
J: TRBJ2-3
D: TRBD2
size: -
DNA: TGTGCCAGCAGCTTCAGCGGGGTCTCGGATACGCAGTATTTT
CDR3: CASSFSGVSDTQYF

V: TRBV4-1
J: TRBJ1-3
D: TRBD1
size: -
DNA: TGCGCCAGCAGCCAAGGCTACAGGGGGAGATCTGGAAACACCATATATTTT
CDR3: CASSQGYRGRSGNTIYF

V: TRBV7-9
J: TRBJ1-2
D: -
size: -
DNA: TGTGCCAGCAGCCCGGACAGCTATGGCTACACCTTC
CDR3: CASSPDSYGYTF

V: TRBV10-3
J: TRBJ1-5
D: -
size: -
DNA: TGTGCCATCAGTGGTGGGCCGGCCGGGGGTGCCAATCAGCCCCAGCATTTT
CDR3: CAISGGPAGGANQPQHF

V: TRBV3-1/TRBV3-2
J: TRBJ2-3
D: TRBD2
size: -
DNA: TGTGCCAGCAGCCAAGATCTTACTAGCGGGGGTAGCACAGATACGCAGTATTTT
CDR3: CASSQDLTSGGSTDTQYF

V: TRBV9
J: TRBJ1-3
D: TRBD1
size: -
DNA: TGTGCCAGCAGCGTGGACAGGGGGTATGGAAACACCATATATTTT
CDR3: CASSVDRGYGNTIYF

V: TRBV6-5
J: TRBJ1-4
D: TRBD1
size: -
DNA: TGTGCCAGCACCGAAAGACAGGGCGGAAATGAAAAACTGTTTTTT
CDR3: CASTERQGGNEKLFF

V: TRBV6-1
J: TRBJ1-6
D: -
size: few
DNA: TGTGCCAGCAGTGACCTTCGGGGTTCACCCCTCCACTTT
CDR3: CASSDLRGSPLHF

V: TRBV28
J: TRBJ1-2
D: -
size: -
DNA: TGTGCCAGCAGCCCCCCAGACTATGGCTACACCTTC
CDR3: CASSPPDYGYTF

V: TRBV4-1
J: TRBJ1-3
D: -
size: -
DNA: TGCGCCAGCAGCCTACAGGACAGCTCCTCTGGAAACACCATATATTTT
CDR3: CASSLQDSSSGNTIYF

V: TRBV7-3
J: TRBJ2-7
D: TRBD2
size: -
DNA: TGTGCCAGCAGCTCAGGGGGGACTAGCGGCTACGAGCAGTACTTC
CDR3: CASSSGGTSGYEQYF

V: TRBV21-1
J: TRBJ1-5
D: -
size: -
DNA: TGTGCCAGCAGCAAACGACTAACCGGGACAGGGGGCGGTAAAGGCAGCAATCAGCCCCAGCATTTT
CDR3: CASSKRLTGTGGGKGSNQPQHF

V: TRBV9
J: TRBJ2-7
D: -
size: -
DNA: TGTGCCAGCAGCAACGGGGAAAACTCCTACGAGCAGTACTTC
CDR3: CASSNGENSYEQYF

V: TRBV3-1/TRBV3-2
J: TRBJ1-1
D: TRBD1
size: -
DNA: TGTGCCAGCAGCCAACAGGGGGACACTGAAGCTTTCTTT
CDR3: CASSQQGDTEAFF

V: TRBV5-1
J: TRBJ1-1
D: TRBD1
size: -
DNA: TGCGCCAGCAGATTTGACAGGGGAGGCACTGAAGCTTTCTTT
CDR3: CASRFDRGGTEAFF

V: TRBV10-3
J: TRBJ2-3
D: -
size: -
DNA: TGTGCCATCAGTCGGTTGCTCACAGATACGCAGTATTTT
CDR3: CAISRLLTDTQYF

V: TRBV5-8
J: TRBJ1-6
D: -
size: -
DNA: TGTGCCAGCAGCGCCGACAGGAGCCTTCGCAATTCACCCCTCCACTTT
CDR3: CASSADRSLRNSPLHF

V: TRBV2
J: TRBJ1-2
D: -
size: -
DNA: TGTGCCAGCAGTGACAAGGGGGTGGACTATGGCTACACCTTC
CDR3: CASSDKGVDYGYTF

V: TRBV27
J: TRBJ1-2
D: -
size: -
DNA: TGTGCCAGCAGTAGATCCGGGGGCTATGGCTACACCTTC
CDR3: CASSRSGGYGYTF

V: TRBV5-1
J: TRBJ2-7
D: TRBD1
size: once
DNA: TGCGCCAGCAGCCTATGGACAGGGAAGGACGAGCAGTACTTC
CDR3: CASSLWTGKDEQYF

V: TRBV7-9
J: TRBJ1-4
D: TRBD1
size: -
DNA: TGTGCCAGCAGCCCGACAGGGGCGGGGGATGAAAAACTGTTTTTT
CDR3: CASSPTGAGDEKLFF

V: TRBV27
J: TRBJ1-2
D: -
size: few
DNA: TGTGCCAGCAGTGCCTACAGGGAATCGGATGGCTACACCTTC
CDR3: CASSAYRESDGYTF

V: TRBV30
J: TRBJ2-7
D: -
size: -
DNA: TGTGCCTGGCACCCCGACAGTACCTACGAGCAGTACTTC
CDR3: CAWHPDSTYEQYF